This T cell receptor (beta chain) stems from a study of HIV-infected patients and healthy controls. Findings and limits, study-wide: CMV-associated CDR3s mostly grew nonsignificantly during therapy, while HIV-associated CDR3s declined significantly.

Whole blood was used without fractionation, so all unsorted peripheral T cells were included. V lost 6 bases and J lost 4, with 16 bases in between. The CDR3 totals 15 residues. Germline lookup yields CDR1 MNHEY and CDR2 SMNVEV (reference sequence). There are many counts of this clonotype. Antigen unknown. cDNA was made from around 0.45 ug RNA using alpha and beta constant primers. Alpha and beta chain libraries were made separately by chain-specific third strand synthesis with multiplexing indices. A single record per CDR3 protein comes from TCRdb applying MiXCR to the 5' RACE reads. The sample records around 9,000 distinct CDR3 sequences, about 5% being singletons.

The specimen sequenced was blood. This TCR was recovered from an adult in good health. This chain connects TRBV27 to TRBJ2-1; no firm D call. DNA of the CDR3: TGTGCCAGCAGAGAGACCAGCTACATGTACAATGAGCAGTTCTTC. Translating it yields CASRETSYMYNEQFF.